Described below is a single T cell receptor beta chain sequence and its context. This CDR3 is also generated by other DNA sequences in the sample. This sample was taken from a study of blood T cell repertoires in COVID-19. Here immunoSEQ multiplex PCR was the method, and the copy in TCRdb shows in-frame clones only, minus some. The repertoire holds roughly 260,000 clones, with about nine tenths as singletons. This TCR came from a human donor in a cohort exposed to, infected with or recovered from COVID-19 (not recorded which). The donor label of this sample is uncertain. Input material: PBMCs or T cells enriched from blood (not recorded which).

This CDR3 reads CASSISGAQHF. The CDR3 nucleotides are TGTGCCAGTAGTATTTCGGGGGCCCAGCATTTT. The chain is built from TRBV19 and TRBJ1-5, with D possibly matching TRBD1 (5 bases). Trimming took off 3 bases at V and 11 bases at J, with 8 bases between the two ends. CDR1 is LNHDA and CDR2 is SQIVND in the germline V gene (reference sequence). CDR3 size: 11 residues. The full variable domain, with the rest looked up from reference TRBV19 and TRBJ1-5, is DGGITQSPKYLFRKEGQNVTLSCEQNLNHDAMYWYRQDPGQGLRLIYYSQIVNDFQKGDIAEGYSVSREKKESFPLTVTSAQKNPTAFYLCASSISGAQHFGDGTRLSIL.